The clone carrying this T cell receptor (beta chain) has a handful of counts. Using immunoSEQ multiplex PCR, the repertoire was profiled, and TCRdb retains in-frame clones only, with some absent. The sample has 200,000 to 300,000 clones, 70% to 90% seen once; the top ten hold 3% to 3.5%. The data stem from a study of blood T cell repertoires in COVID-19. The wider study: PBMCs, B-cell-depleted T cells, or T cells provided the cDNA or gDNA that made up the material.

V trimming: 4 bases; J trimming: 2 bases; junction bases outside the gene matches: 11. Looked up from germline, CDR1 is SGHTA and CDR2 is FQGTGA. CDR3 length: 18 residues. The source of this sequence is a man aged 18 to 35 with active or convalescent COVID-19. The rearrangement uses TRBV7-3 and TRBJ2-3, with 11 nucleotides matching TRBD2. The specimen was peripheral blood. The CDR3, as DNA: TGTGCCAGCAGCTCGGGGACTAGCGGAGGGTCCTACACAGATACGCAGTATTTT. This gives the protein CASSSGTSGGSYTDTQYF.